This TCR beta chain was sequenced in a study of T cell responses to AZD1222 COVID-19 vaccine. Study overall: Pooled samples include second doses given at about 4 or 12 weeks. Notes on the study in general: Of the AZD1222 recipients, only 5 to 7 were seropositive at baseline.

Concerning this clone: Antigen: not known.

Clones were sequenced by immunoSEQ multiplex PCR, and TCRdb holds only the in-frame ones, with some missing. The sample comprises around 130,000 clones, about 88% of which are singletons, and around 4.7% rests with the top ten. Trimming stripped 2 bases from V and 8 bases from J, with 20 bases between. The length of the CDR3 is 16 residues. CDR1 and CDR2 from the germline V gene are SGHRS and YFSETQ. Material: peripheral blood, obtained on day 0 of AZD1222 vaccination. This chain uses TRBV5-1 with TRBJ2-1, with D possibly being TRBD2 (6 bases). This receptor was taken from an adult in good health. CDR3 nucleotide sequence: TGCGCCAGCAGCTTTGTATTTGGGACTGAGCCCCATGAGCAGTTCTTC. Its translation is CASSFVFGTEPHEQFF. The variable domain in full, with the rest retrieved from reference TRBV5-1 and TRBJ2-1, is KAGVTQTPRYLIKTRGQQVTLSCSPISGHRSVSWYQQTPGQGLQFLFEYFSETQRNKGNFPGRFSGRQFSNSRSEMNVSTLELGDSALYLCASSFVFGTEPHEQFFGPGTRLTVL.